This paragraph covers one T cell receptor (beta chain) sequence. This specimen comes from a study of T cell responses to AZD1222 COVID-19 vaccine. Only in-frame clones appear in the TCRdb table, and some are missing; sequencing was by immunoSEQ multiplex PCR. The repertoire consists of under 150,000 clones, with 92% occurring once and the leading ten covering about 9.4%. CDR3 size: 15 residues. Trimming took 2 bases from V and 0 from J, leaving 7 bases between them. Germline V gene data show CDR1 as MDHEN and CDR2 as SYDVKM. This chain uses TRBV28 with TRBJ1-4; D is ambiguous. The origin of this receptor is an adult who received the AZD1222 COVID-19 vaccine. The source material was peripheral blood, sampled 28 days after the second AZD1222 dose. CDR3 in DNA: TGTGCCAGCAGTTTAATCCAGACAACTAATGAAAAACTGTTTTTT. Translation gives CASSLIQTTNEKLFF.